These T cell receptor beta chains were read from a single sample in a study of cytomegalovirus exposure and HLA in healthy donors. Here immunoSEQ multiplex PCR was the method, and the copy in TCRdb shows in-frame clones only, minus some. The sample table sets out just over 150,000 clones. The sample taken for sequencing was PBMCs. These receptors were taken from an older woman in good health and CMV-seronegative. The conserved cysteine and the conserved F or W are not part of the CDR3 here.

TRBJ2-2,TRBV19,ASSIWATGELF
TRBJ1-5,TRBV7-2,ASSLHRLPGPQH
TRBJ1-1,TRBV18,ASSPGRYSGEAF
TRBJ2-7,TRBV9,ASSGQTYEQY
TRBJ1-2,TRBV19,ASSNQNYGYT
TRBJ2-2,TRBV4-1,VSSQTGHTGELF
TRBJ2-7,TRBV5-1,ASSLSDRDYEQY
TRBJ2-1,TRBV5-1,ASSPTSGNYNEQF
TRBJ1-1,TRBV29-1,SASDRAPPEAF
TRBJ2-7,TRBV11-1,ASSTPLRQRDEQY
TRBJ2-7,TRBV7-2,ASSLQASTYEQY
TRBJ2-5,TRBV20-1,SPRVLETQY
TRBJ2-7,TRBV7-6,ASSFGGRGDSYEQY
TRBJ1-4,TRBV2,ASSRTGLTTNEKLF
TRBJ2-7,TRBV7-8,ASSSDRGDEQY
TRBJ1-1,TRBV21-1,ASSRTENTEAF
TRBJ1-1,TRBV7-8,ASSLVPNTEAF
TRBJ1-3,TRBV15,ATSRERQSGGSTIY
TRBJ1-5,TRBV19,ASSWDRGSNQPQH
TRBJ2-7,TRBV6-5,ASSYGGGPPYEQY
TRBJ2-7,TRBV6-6,ASSYSLGGTSYEQY
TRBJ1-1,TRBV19,VPKAQRQGDTEAF
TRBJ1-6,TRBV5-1,ASSSGQYNSPLH
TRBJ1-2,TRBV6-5,ASSYTTGGGYGYT
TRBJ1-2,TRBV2,ASSPRNYGYT
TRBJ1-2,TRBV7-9,ASSSRGNYGYT
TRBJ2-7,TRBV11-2,ASSLGQGAFYEQY
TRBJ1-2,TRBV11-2,ASSSLRQGNYGYT
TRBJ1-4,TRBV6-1,ASQGSTNEKLF
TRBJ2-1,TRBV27,ASSWGDSYNEQF
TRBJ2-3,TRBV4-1,ASTYRQGEDTQY
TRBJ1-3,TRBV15,ATSTGTGRNTIY
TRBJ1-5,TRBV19,ASSTRTGYLSFDNQPQH
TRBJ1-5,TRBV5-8,ASLSMENQPQH
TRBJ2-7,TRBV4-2,ASSQDWSGGYEQY
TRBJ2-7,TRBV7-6,ASASAAQFAEQY
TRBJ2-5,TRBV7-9,ASSAGHRGRGETQY
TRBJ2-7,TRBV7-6,ASSPAGLAADEQY
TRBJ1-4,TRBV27,ASSKRPDEPNEKLF
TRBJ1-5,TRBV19,ASSTPGRGNQPQH
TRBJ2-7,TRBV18,ASSPQGWLAGGEQY
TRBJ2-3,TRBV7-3,ASKGADTQY
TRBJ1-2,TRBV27,ASSLQAYNGYT
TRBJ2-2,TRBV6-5,ASSYSPSGNTGELF
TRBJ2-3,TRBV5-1,ASSLGQNTDTQY
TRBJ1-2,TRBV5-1,ASSPGTGGFGYT
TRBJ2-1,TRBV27,ASTGLRGDEQF
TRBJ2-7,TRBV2,ASSPQGSEYEQY
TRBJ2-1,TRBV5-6,ASSLDGRWGYNEQF
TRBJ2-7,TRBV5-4,ASSPVLASASYEQY
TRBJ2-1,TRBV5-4,ASSFFRQGDSEQF